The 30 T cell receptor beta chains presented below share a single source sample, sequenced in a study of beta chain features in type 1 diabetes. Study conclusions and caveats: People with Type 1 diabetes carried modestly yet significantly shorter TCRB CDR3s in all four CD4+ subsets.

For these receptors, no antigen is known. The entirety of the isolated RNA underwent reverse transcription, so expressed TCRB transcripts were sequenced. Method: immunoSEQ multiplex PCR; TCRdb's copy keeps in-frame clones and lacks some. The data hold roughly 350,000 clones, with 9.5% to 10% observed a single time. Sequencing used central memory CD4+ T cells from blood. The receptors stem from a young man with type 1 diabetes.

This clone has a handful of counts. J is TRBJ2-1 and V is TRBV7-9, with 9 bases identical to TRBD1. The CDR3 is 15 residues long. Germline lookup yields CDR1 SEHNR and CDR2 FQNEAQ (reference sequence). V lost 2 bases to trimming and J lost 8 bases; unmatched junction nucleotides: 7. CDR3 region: CASSLSGTGMDEQFF. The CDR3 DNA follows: TGTGCCAGCAGCTTATCCGGGACAGGGATGGATGAGCAGTTCTTC.

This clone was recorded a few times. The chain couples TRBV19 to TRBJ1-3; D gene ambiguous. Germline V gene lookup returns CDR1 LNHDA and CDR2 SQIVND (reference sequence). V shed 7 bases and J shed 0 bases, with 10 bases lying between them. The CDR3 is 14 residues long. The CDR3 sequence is CASTRSLSGNTIYF. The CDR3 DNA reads TGTGCCAGTACTCGAAGTCTCTCTGGAAACACCATATATTTT. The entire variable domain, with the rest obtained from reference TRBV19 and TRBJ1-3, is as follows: DGGITQSPKYLFRKEGQNVTLSCEQNLNHDAMYWYRQDPGQGLRLIYYSQIVNDFQKGDIAEGYSVSREKKESFPLTVTSAQKNPTAFYLCASTRSLSGNTIYFGEGSWLTVV.

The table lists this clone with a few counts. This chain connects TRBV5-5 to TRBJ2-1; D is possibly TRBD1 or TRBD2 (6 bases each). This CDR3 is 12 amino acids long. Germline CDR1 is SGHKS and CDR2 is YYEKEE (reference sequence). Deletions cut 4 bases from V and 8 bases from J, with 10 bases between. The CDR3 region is CASSRGLDEQFF. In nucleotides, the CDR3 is TGTGCCAGCAGCCGGGGGCTGGATGAGCAGTTCTTC.

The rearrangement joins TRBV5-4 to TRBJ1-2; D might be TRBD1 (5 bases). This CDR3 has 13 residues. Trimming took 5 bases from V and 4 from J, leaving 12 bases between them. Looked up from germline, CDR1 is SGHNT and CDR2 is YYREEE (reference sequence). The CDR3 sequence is CASRLTAAYGYTF. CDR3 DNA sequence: TGTGCCAGCAGACTGACAGCCGCCTATGGCTACACCTTC.

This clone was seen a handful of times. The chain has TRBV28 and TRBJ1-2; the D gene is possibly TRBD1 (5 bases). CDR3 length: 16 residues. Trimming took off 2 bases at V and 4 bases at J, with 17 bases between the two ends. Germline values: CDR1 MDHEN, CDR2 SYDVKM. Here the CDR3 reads CASSLLPEQAIYGYTF. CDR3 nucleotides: TGTGCCAGCAGTTTACTCCCGGAACAGGCCATCTATGGCTACACCTTC.

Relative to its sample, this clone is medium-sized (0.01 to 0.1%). This CDR3 is CASSSPPRLAGAKHEQFF. The CDR3 nucleotides read TGTGCCAGCAGCTCTCCTCCCCGACTAGCGGGGGCCAAACATGAGCAGTTCTTC. The chain is built from TRBV7-9 and TRBJ2-1, with 12 bases that match TRBD2. The trim removed 4 bases at V and 8 bases at J, leaving 15 bases unmatched. The CDR3 has 18 amino acids. Germline V gene sequence: CDR1 SEHNR, CDR2 FQNEAQ (reference sequence).

CDR3 nucleotide sequence: TGTGCCAGCAGTCGCGACAGCGCTGGGGCCAACGTCCTGACTTTC. Encoded protein: CASSRDSAGANVLTF. The V call is TRBV28, the J call TRBJ2-6; D possibly corresponds to TRBD1 (5 bases). Trimming took 5 bases from V and 2 from J, leaving 10 bases between them. Per germline, CDR1 MDHEN and CDR2 SYDVKM. The CDR3 contains 15 residues. The variable domain in full, completed from reference TRBV28 and TRBJ2-6, reads DVKVTQSSRYLVKRTGEKVFLECVQDMDHENMFWYRQDPGLGLRLIYFSYDVKMKEKGDIPEGYSVSREKKERFSLILESASTNQTSMYLCASSRDSAGANVLTFGAGSRLTVL.

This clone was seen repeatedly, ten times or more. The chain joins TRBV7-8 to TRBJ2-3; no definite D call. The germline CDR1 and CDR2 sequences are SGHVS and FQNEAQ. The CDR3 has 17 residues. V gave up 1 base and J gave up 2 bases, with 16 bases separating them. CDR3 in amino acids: CASSLDDFGSSTDTQYF. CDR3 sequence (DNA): TGTGCCAGCAGCTTAGATGACTTCGGTTCGTCCACAGATACGCAGTATTTT.

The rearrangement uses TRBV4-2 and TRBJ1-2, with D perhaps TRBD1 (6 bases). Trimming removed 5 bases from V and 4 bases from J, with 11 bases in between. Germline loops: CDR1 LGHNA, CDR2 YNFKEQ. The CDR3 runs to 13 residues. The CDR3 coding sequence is TGTGCCAGCAGCACCACAGGGAGCTATGGCTACACCTTC. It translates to CASSTTGSYGYTF.

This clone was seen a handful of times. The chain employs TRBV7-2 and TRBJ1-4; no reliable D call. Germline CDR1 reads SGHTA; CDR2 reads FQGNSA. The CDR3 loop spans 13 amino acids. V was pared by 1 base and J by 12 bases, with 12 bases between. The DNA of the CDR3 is TGTGCCAGCAGCTTAGAGAGGAGGACGGAACTGTTTTTT. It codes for CASSLERRTELFF. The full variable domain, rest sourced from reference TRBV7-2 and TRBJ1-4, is GAGVSQSPSNKVTEKGKDVELRCDPISGHTALYWYRQSLGQGLEFLIYFQGNSAPDKSGLPSDRFSAERTGGSVSTLTIQRTQQEDSAVYLCASSLERRTELFFGSGTQLSVL.

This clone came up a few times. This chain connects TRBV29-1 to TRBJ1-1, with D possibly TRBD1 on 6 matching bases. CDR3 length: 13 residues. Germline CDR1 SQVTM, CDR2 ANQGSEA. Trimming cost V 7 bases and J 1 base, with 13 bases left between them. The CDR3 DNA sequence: TGCAGCGGGGGGGGCCAGCCGAACACTGAAGCTTTCTTT. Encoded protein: CSGGGQPNTEAFF. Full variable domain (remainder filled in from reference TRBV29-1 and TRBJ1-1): SAVISQKPSRDICQRGTSLTIQCQVDSQVTMMFWYRQQPGQSLTLIATANQGSEATYESGFVIDKFPISRPNLTFSTLTVSNMSPEDSSIYLCSGGGQPNTEAFFGQGTRLTVV.

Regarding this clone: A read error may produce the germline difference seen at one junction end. The DNA for the CDR3 is TGCGCCAGCAGCCACGTAGACAGGGAGAACACTGAAGCTTTCTTT. Translated, it gives CASSHVDRENTEAFF. The chain has TRBV5-4 and TRBJ1-1, with 7 bases aligning to TRBD1. From germline, CDR1 is SGHNT and CDR2 YYREEE (reference sequence). The CDR3 runs to 15 residues.

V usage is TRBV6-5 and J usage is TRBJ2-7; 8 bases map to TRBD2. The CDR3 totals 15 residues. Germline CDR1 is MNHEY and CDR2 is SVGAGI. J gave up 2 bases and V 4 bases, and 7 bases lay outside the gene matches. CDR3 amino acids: CASSSTSGLAYEQYF. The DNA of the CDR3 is TGTGCCAGCAGTTCAACCTCGGGACTAGCCTACGAGCAGTACTTC.

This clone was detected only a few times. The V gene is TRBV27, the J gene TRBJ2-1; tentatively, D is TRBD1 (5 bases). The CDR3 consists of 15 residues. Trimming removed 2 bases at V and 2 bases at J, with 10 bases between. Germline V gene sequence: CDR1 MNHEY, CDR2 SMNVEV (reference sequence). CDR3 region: CASSLKPDTYNEQFF. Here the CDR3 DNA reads TGTGCCAGCAGTTTAAAACCGGACACCTACAATGAGCAGTTCTTC.

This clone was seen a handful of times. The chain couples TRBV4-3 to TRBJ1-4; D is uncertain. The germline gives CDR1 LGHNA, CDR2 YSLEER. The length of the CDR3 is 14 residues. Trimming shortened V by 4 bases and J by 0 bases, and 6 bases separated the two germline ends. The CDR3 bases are TGCGCCAGCAGCCCGATCCCAACTAATGAAAAACTGTTTTTT. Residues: CASSPIPTNEKLFF.

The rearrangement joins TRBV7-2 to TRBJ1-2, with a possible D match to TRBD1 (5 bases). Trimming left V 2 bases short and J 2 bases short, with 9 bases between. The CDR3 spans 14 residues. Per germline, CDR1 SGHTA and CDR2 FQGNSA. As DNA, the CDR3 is TGTGCCAGCAGCTTACAGGGAGGAAACTATGGCTACACCTTC. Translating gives CASSLQGGNYGYTF.

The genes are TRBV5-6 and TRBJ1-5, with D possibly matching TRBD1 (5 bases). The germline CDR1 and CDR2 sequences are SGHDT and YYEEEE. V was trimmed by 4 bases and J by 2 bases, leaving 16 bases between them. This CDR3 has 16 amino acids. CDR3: CASSRTSAGGNQPQHF. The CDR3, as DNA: TGTGCCAGCAGCCGTACTAGTGCGGGGGGCAATCAGCCCCAGCATTTT.

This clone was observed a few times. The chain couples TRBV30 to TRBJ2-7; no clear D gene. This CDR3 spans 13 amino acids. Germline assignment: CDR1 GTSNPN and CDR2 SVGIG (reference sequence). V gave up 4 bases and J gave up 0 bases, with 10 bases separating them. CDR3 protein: CAWMSGSSYEQYF. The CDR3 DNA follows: TGTGCCTGGATGTCTGGCAGCTCCTACGAGCAGTACTTC.

CDR3: CAASRGTATGGTQYF. In DNA, the CDR3 is TGTGCCGCGTCCAGAGGGACGGCCACGGGGGGTACGCAGTATTTT. The J gene is TRBJ2-3, the V gene TRBV2, with 7 bases identical to TRBD2. The J segment lost 8 bases and the V segment lost 11 bases, leaving 19 bases of the junction unmatched. This CDR3 region has 15 residues. In germline, CDR1 is SNHLY, CDR2 FYNNEI.

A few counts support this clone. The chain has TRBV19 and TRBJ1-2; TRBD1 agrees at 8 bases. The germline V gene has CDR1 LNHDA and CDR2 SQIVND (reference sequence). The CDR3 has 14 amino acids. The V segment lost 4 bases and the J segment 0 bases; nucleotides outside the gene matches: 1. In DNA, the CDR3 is TGTGCCAGTAGTAGACAGGGGACTAACTATGGCTACACCTTC. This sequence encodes CASSRQGTNYGYTF.

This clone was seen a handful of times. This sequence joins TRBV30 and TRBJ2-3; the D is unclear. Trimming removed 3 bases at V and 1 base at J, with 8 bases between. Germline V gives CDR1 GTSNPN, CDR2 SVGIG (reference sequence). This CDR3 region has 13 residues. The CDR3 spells CAWRVGGTDTQYF. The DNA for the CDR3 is TGTGCCTGGAGGGTTGGAGGCACAGATACGCAGTATTTT.

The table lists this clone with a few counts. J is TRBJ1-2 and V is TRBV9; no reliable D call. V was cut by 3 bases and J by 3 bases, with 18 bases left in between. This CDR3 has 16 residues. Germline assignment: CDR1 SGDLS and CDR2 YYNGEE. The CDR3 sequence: CASSAEAGPRDYGYTF. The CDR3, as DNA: TGTGCCAGCAGCGCAGAGGCAGGTCCTCGGGACTATGGCTACACCTTC. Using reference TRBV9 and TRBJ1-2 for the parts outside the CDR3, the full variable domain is DSGVTQTPKHLITATGQRVTLRCSPRSGDLSVYWYQQSLDQGLQFLIQYYNGEERAKGNILERFSAQQFPDLHSELNLSSLELGDSALYFCASSAEAGPRDYGYTFGSGTRLTVV.

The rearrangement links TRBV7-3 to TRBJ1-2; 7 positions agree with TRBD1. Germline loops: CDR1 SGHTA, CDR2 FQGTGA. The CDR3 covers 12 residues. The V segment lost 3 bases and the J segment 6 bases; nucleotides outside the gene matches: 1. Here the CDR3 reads CASSLTGHGYTF. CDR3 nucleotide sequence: TGTGCCAGCAGCTTGACAGGGCATGGCTACACCTTC.

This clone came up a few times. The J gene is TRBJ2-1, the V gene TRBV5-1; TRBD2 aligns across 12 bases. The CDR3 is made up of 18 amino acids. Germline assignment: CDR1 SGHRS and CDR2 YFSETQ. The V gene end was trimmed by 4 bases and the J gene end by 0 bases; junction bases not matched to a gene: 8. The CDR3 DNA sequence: TGCGCCAGCAGCCGGGGACTAGCGGGCAGTAACTCCTACAATGAGCAGTTCTTC. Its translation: CASSRGLAGSNSYNEQFF.

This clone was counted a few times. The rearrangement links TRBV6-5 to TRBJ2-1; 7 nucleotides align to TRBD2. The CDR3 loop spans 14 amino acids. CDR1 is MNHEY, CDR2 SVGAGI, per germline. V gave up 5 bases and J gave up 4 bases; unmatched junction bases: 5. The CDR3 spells CASSPASGYNEQFF. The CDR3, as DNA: TGTGCCAGCAGTCCCGCTAGCGGTTACAATGAGCAGTTCTTC.

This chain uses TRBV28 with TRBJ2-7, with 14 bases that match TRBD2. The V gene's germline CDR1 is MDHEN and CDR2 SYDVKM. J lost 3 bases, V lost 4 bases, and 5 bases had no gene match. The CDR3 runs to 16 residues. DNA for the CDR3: TGTGCCAGCAGTTCCCCGGGACTAGCGGGGGACTACGAGCAGTACTTC. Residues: CASSSPGLAGDYEQYF.

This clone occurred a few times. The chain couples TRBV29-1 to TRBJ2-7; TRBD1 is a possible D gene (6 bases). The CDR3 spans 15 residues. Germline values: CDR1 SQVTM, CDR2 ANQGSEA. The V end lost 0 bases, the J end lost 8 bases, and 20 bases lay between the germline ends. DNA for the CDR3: TGCAGCGTTGAAGATAGGCGCGTAGGGGGTTTGCAGCAGTACTTC. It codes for CSVEDRRVGGLQQYF.

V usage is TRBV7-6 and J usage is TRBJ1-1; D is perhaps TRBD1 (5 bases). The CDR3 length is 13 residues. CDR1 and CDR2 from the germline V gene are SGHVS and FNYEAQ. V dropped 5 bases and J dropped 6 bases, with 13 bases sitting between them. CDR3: CASSLGQGSEAFF. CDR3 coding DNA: TGTGCCAGCAGCCTTGGACAAGGATCTGAAGCTTTCTTT.

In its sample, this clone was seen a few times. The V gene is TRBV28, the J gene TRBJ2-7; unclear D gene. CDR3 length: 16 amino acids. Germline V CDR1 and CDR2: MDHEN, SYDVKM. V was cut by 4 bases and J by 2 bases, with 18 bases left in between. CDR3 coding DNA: TGTGCCAGCAGTTCACCTGGTGCTCAGCTCGCCTACGAGCAGTACTTC. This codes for CASSSPGAQLAYEQYF.

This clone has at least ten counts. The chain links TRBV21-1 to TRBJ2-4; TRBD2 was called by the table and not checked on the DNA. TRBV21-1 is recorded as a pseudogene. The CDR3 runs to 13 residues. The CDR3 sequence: CASSKGRPRLQYF. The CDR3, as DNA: TGTGCCAGCAGCAAAGGAAGGCCGAGGCTTCAGTACTTC.